This T cell receptor beta chain was documented in a study of shared clonotypes between healthy human individuals. The donors, all of them Caucasian adults, lived in Nashville, Tennessee. Data came from immunoSEQ multiplex PCR; TCRdb stores just in-frame clones and leaves some out. The sample records over a million clones, about 75% being singletons. Trimming pared 3 bases from V and 3 bases from J, leaving 16 bases between. Germline CDR1 is SEHNR and CDR2 is FQNEAQ (reference sequence). The CDR3 is made up of 16 amino acids. General study points: The study found about 5.1% of naive CD4 clonotypes shared across four donors.

The sample holds many counts of this clone. What it binds is unknown. The sequencing input was memory CD4+ T cells sorted from blood. Subset specified: CD45RA-negative fraction. V and J are TRBV7-9 and TRBJ2-3; weak D call: TRBD2 (5 bases). The sequence was collected from a man between 18 and 35 years old in good health. The CDR3 coding sequence is TGTGCCAGCAGCTTGGTTTGGACTTCGAGAACAGATACGCAGTATTTT. It translates to CASSLVWTSRTDTQYF.